This TCR beta chain was captured in a study of blood T cell repertoires in COVID-19. Study-level background: COVID-19 samples collected from the United States, Italy and Spain covered acute and convalescent phases. From T cells, B-cell-depleted T cells, or PBMCs came the material, which was cDNA or gDNA.

Patients from Seattle were sampled longitudinally, starting during active infection. Authors' analysis steps: Quantification of nucleated cells was approximated via reference gene primer amplification. Data came from immunoSEQ multiplex PCR; TCRdb stores just in-frame clones and leaves some out. D and trimming were read from the DNA, whereas the V and J calls and clone size are those reported in that table. In the table there are a few hundred thousand clones, 80% to 90% of which are singletons. The sequenced sample was peripheral blood. The source is a woman between 65 and 79 years old with COVID-19, enrolled during active disease.

CDR3 nucleotide sequence: TGTGCCAGCACCTCGAACCCGGGACAGGGAGGAGAGACCCAGTACTTC. Translating it yields CASTSNPGQGGETQYF. This rearrangement joins TRBV11-1 to TRBJ2-5; TRBD1 aligns across 9 bases. The CDR3 has 16 amino acids. The germline V gene has CDR1 SGHAT and CDR2 FQDESV (reference sequence). The junction had 13 bases not matched to a gene; V was cut back by 7 bases and J by 4 bases. The full variable domain, in which reference TRBV11-1 and TRBJ2-5 provide the parts outside the CDR3, is EAEVAQSPRYKITEKSQAVAFWCDPISGHATLYWYRQILGQGPELLVQFQDESVVDDSQLPKDRFSAERLKGVDSTLKIQPAELGDSAMYLCASTSNPGQGGETQYFGPGTRLLVL.